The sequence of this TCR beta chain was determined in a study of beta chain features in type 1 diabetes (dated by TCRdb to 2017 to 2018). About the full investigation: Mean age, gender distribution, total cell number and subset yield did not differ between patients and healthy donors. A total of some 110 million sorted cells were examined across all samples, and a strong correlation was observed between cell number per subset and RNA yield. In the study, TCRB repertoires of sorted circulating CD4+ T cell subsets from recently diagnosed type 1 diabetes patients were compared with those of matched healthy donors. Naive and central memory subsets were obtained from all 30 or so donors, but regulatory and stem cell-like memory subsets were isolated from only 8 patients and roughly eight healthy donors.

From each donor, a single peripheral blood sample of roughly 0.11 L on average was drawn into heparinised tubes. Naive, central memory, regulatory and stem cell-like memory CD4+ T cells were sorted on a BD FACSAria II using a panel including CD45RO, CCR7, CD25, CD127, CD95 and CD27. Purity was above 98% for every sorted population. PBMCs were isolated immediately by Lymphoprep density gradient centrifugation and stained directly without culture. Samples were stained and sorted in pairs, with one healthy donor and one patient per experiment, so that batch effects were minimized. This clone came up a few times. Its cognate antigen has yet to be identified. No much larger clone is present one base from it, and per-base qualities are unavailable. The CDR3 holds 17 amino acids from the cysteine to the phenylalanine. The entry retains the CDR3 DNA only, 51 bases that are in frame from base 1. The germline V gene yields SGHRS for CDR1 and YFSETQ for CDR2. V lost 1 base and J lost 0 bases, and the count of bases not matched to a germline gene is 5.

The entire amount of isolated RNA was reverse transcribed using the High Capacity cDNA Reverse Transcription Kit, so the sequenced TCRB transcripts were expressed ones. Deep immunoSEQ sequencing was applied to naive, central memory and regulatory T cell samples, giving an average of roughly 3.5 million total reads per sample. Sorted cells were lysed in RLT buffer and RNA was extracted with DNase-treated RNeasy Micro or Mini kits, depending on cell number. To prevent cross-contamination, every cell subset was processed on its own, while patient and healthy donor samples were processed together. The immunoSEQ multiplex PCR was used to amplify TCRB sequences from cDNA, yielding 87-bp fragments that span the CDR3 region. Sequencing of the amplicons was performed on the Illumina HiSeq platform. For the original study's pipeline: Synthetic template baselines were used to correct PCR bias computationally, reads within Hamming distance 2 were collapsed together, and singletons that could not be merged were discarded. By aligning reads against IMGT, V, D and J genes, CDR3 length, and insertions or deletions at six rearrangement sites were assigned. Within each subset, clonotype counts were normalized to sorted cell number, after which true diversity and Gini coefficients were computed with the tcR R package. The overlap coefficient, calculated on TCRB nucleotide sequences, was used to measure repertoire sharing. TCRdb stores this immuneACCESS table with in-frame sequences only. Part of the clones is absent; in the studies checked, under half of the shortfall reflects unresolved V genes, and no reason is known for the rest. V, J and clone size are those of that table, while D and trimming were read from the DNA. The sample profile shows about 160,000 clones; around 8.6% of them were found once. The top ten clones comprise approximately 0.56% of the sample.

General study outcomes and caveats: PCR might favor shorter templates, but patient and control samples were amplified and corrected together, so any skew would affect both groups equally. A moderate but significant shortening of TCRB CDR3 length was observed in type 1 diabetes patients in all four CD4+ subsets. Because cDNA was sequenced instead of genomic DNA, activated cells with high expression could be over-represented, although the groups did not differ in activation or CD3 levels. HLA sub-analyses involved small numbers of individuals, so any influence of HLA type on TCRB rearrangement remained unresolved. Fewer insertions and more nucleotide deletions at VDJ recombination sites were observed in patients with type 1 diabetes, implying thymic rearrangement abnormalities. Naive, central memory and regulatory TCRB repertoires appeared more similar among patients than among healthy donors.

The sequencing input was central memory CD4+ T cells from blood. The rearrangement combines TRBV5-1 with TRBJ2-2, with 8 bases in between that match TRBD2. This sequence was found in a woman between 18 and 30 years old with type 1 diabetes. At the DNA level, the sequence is TGCGCCAGCAGCTTGAGCGGGGGACCAGCGAACACCGGGGAGCTGTTTTTT. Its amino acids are CASSLSGGPANTGELFF. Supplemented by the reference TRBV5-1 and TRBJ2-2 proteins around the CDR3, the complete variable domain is KAGVTQTPRYLIKTRGQQVTLSCSPISGHRSVSWYQQTPGQGLQFLFEYFSETQRNKGNFPGRFSGRQFSNSRSEMNVSTLELGDSALYLCASSLSGGPANTGELFFGEGSRLTVL.